This T cell receptor beta chain was identified in a study of blood T cells in healthy people across ages. The second PCR ran about 6 to 12 cycles with a sample-barcoded 5' primer and J-beta primers. Each cDNA was tagged by a template-switch adaptor containing 12 random nucleotides. TCRdb recomputed calls from the 5' RACE reads with MiXCR, one row per CDR3 protein. The table has fewer than 2,000,000 distinct CDR3 sequences, about 39% seen once. Every donor provided roughly 10 milliliters of peripheral blood. Isolation yielded PBMCs, at least 6.5 million per sample, in every case. The V and J ends lost 5 bases and 4 bases respectively, with 23 bases between them. CDR3 size: 17 residues. Per the germline V gene, CDR1 is SEHNR and CDR2 is FQNEAQ (reference sequence). On this clonotype itself: Its antigen remains unidentified.

Overall study results and limits: Measured against age, TCR beta diversity per million T cells decreased in a roughly linear manner.

Source material: blood. The gene calls are TRBV7-9 and TRBJ1-2, with no clear D. The receptor's source is a human donor in good health. The DNA of the CDR3 is TGTGCCAGCAGCGTCCAAAGTGGACCCTGGGGTAGCTATGGCTACACCTTC. Protein product: CASSVQSGPWGSYGYTF.